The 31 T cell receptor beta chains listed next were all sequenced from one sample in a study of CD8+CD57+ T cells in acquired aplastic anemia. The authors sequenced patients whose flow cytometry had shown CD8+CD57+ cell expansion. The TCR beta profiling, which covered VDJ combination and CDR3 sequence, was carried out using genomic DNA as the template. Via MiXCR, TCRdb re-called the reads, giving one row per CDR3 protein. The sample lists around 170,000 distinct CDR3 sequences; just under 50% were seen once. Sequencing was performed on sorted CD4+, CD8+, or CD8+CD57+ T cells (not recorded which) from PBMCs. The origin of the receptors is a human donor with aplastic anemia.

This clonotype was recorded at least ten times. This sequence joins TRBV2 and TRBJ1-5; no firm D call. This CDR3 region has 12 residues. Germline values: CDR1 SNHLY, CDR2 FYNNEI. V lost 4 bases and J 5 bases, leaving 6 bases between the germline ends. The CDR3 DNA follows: TGTGCCAGCAGTGCTAGAGATCAGCCCCAGCATTTT. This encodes CASSARDQPQHF.

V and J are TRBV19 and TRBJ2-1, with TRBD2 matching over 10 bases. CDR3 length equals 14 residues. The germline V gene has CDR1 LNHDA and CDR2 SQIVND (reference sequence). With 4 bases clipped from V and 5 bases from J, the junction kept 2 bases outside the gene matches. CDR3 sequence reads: CASSNLAGDNEQFF. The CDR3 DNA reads TGTGCCAGTAGTAACCTAGCGGGGGACAATGAGCAGTTCTTC.

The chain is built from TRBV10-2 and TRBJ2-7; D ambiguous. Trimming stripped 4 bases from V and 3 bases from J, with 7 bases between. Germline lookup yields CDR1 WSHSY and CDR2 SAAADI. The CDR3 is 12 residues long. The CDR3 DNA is TGCGCCAGCAGTGCGTCGGGCTACGAGCAGTACTTC. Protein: CASSASGYEQYF.

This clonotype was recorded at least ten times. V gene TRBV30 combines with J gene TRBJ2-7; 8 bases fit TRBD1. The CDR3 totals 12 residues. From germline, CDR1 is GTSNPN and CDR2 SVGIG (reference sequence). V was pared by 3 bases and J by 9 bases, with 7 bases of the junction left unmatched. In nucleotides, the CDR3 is TGTGCCTGGAGAGGACAGGGCTTCGGGCAGTACTTC. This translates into CAWRGQGFGQYF.

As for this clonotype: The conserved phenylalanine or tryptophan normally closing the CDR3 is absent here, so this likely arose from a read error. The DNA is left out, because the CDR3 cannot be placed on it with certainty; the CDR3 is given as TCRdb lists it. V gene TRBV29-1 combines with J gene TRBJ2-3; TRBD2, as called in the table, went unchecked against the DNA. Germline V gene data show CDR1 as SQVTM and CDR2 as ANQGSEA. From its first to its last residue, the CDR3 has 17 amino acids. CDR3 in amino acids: CSVEGAKGREGTDTQCS.

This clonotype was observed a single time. CDR3 amino acids: CASRGQGEQYF. DNA of the CDR3: TGTGCCAGCAGGGGACAGGGGGAACAGTACTTC. V usage is TRBV7-4 and J usage is TRBJ2-7, with 11 bases identical to TRBD1. The length of the CDR3 is 11 residues. With 6 bases clipped from V and 10 bases from J, the junction kept 2 bases outside the gene matches. Germline V gene sequence: CDR1 SGHVT, CDR2 SQSDAQ.

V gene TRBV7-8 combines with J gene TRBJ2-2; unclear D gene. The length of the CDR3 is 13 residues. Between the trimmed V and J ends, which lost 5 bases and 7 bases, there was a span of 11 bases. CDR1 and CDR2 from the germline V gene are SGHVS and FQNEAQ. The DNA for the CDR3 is TGTGCCAGCAGCCCGACAACTCTCGGGGAGCTGTTTTTT. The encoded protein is CASSPTTLGELFF.

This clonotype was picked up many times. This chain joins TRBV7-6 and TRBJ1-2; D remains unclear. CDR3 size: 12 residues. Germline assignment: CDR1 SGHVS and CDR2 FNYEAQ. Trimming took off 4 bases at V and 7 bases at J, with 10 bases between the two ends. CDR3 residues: CASSSGLAGYTF. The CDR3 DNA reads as TGTGCCAGCAGCTCCGGATTGGCTGGCTACACCTTC. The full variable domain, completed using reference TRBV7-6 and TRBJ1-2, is GAGVSQSPRYKVTKRGQDVALRCDPISGHVSLYWYRQALGQGPEFLTYFNYEAQQDKSGLPNDRFSAERPEGSISTLTIQRTEQRDSAMYRCASSSGLAGYTFGSGTRLTVV.

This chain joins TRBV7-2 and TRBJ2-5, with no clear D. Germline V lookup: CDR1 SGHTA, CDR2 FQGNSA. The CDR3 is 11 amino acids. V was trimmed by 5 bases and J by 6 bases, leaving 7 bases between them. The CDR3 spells CASSLMKTQYF. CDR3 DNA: TGTGCCAGCAGCCTTATGAAGACCCAGTACTTC.

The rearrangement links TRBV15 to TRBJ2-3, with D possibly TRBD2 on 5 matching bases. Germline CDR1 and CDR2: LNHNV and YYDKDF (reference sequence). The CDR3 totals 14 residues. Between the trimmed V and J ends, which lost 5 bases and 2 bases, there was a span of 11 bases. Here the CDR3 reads CATSPSGSTDTQYF. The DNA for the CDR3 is TGTGCCACCAGCCCGAGCGGTTCCACAGATACGCAGTATTTT.

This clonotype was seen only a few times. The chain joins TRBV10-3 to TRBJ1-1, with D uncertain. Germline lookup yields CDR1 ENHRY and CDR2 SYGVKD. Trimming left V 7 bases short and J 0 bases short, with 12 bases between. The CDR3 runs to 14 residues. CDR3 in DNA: TGTGCCATCACCAGCCCGGGCATGAACACTGAAGCTTTCTTT. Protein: CAITSPGMNTEAFF.

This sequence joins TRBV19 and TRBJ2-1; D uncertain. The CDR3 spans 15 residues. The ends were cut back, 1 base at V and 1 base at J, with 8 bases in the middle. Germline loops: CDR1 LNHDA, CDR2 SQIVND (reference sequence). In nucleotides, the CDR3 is TGTGCCAGTAGTATAGTAGGGCCTTCCTACAATGAGCAGTTCTTC. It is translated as CASSIVGPSYNEQFF.

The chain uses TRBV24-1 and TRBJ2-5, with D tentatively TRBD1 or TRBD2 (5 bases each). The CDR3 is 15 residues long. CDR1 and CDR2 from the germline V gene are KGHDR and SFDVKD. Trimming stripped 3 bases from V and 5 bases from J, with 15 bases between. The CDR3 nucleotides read TGTGCCACCAGTGATGGGACCACAACGAGGGAGACCCAGTACTTC. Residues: CATSDGTTTRETQYF.

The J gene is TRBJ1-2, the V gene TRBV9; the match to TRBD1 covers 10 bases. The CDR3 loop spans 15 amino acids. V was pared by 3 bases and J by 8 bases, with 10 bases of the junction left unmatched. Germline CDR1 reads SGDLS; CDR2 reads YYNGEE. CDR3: CASSASGTGVWGYTF. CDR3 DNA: TGTGCCAGCAGCGCCTCCGGGACAGGGGTTTGGGGCTACACCTTC.

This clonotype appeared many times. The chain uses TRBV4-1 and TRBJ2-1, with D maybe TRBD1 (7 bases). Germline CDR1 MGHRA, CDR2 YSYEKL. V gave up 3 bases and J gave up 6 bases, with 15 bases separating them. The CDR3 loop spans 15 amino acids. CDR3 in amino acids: CASSHRRQGGNEQFF. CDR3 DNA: TGCGCCAGCAGCCATCGAAGGCAGGGGGGCAATGAGCAGTTCTTC.

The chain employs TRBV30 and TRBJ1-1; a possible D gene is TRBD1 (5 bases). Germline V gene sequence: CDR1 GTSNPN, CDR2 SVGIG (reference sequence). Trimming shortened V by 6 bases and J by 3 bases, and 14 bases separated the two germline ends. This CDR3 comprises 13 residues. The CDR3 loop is CACDPGRDTEAFF. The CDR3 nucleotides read TGTGCCTGCGACCCAGGGCGGGACACTGAAGCTTTCTTT.

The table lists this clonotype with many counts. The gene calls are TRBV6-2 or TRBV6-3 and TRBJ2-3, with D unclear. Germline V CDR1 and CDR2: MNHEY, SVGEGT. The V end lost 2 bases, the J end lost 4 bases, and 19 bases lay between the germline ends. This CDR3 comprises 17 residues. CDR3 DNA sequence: TGTGCCAGCAGTTACCCGTGGACCCGCAAGGTATCAGATACGCAGTATTTT. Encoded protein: CASSYPWTRKVSDTQYF.

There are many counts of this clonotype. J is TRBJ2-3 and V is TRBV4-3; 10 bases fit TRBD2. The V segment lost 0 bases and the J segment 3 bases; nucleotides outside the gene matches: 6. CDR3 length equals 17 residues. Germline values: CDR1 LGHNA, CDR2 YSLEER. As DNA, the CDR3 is TGCGCCAGCAGCCAAGATGTAGCGGGAGGAGCGACAGATACGCAGTATTTT. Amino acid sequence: CASSQDVAGGATDTQYF.

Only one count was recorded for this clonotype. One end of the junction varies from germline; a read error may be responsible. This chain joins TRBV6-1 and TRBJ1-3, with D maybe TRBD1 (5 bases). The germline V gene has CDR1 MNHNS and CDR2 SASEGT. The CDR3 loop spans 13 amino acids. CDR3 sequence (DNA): TGTGCCAGCACCCGGGGGGTTGGAAACACCATATACTTT. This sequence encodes CASTRGVGNTIYF.

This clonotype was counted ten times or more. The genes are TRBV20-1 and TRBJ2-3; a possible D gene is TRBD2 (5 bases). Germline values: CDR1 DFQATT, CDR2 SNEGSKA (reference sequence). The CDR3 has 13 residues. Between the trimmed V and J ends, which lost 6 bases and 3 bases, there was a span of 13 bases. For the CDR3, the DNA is TGCAGTGCCCAGCGGTCGGGGACAGATACGCAGTATTTT. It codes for CSAQRSGTDTQYF.

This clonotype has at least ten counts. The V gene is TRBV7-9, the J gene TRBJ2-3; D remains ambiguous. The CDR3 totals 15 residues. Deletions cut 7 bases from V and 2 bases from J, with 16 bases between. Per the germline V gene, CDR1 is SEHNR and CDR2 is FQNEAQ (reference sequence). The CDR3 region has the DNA TGTGCCAGCACCGCTCGCGGCGCTTCCACAGATACGCAGTATTTT. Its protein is CASTARGASTDTQYF.

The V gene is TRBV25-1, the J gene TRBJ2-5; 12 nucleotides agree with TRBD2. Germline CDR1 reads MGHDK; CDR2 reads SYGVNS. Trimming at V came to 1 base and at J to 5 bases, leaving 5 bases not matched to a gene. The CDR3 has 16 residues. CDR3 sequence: CASSESSGRAGETQYF. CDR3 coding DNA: TGTGCCAGCAGTGAATCTAGCGGGAGGGCCGGGGAGACCCAGTACTTC.

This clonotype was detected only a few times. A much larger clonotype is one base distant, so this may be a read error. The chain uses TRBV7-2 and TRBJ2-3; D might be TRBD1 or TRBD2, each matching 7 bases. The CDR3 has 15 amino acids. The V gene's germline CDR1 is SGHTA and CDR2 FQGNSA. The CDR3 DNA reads TGTGCCAGCAGCTTAGCGGGAGGGGGCACAGGTACGCAGTATTTT. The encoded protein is CASSLAGGGTGTQYF. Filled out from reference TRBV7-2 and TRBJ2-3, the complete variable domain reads GAGVSQSPSNKVTEKGKDVELRCDPISGHTALYWYRQSLGQGLEFLIYFQGNSAPDKSGLPSDRFSAERTGGSVSTLTIQRTQQEDSAVYLCASSLAGGGTGTQYFGPGTRLTVL.

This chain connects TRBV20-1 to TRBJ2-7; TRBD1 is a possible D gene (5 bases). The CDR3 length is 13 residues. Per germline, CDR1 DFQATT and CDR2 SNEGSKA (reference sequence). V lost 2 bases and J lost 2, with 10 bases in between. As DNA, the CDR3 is TGCAGTGCTAGAATGACAGCCGCCTACGAGCAGTACTTC. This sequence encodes CSARMTAAYEQYF.

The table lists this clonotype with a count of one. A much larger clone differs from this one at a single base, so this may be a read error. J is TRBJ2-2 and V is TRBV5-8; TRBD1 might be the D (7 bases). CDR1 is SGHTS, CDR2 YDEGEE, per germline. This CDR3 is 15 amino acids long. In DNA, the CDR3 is TGTGCCAGCACACGGACAGGAGTGAACACCGGGGGGCTGTTTTTT. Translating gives CASTRTGVNTGGLFF.

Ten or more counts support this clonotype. CDR3 region: CASSLEPLYNEQFF. CDR3 sequence (DNA): TGTGCCAGCAGCTTAGAGCCTCTATACAATGAGCAGTTCTTC. The chain is built from TRBV11-2 and TRBJ2-1; no definite D call. V shed 0 bases and J shed 4 bases, with 7 bases lying between them. This CDR3 region has 14 residues. Germline loops: CDR1 SGHAT, CDR2 FQNNGV.

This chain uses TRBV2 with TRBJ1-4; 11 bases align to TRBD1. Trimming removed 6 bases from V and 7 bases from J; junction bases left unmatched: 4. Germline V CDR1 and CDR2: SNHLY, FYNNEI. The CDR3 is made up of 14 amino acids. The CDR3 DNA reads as TGTGCCAGCAGGGACAGGGGGCGGAGTGAAAAACTGTTTTTT. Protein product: CASRDRGRSEKLFF.

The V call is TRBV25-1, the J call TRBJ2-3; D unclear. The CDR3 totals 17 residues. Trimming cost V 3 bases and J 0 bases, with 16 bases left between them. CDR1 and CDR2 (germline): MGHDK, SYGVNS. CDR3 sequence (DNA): TGTGCCAGCAGTGATTTGTGGGGAACCACTAGCACAGATACGCAGTATTTT. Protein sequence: CASSDLWGTTSTDTQYF.

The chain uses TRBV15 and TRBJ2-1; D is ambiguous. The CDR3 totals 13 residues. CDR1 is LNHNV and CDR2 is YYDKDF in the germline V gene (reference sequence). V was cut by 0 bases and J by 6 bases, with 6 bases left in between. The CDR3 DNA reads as TGTGCCACCAGCAGAGAGTCAGGCAATGAGCAGTTCTTC. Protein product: CATSRESGNEQFF.

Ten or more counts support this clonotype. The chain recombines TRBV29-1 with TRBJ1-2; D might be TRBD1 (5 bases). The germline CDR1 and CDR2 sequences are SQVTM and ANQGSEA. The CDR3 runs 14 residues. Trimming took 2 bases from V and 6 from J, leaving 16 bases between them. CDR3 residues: CSVERTRGADGYTF. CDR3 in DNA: TGCAGCGTTGAAAGGACTAGGGGCGCTGATGGCTACACCTTC.

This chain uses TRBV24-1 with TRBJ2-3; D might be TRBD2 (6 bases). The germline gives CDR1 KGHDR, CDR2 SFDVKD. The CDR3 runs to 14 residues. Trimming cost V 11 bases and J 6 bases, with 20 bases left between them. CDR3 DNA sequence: TGTGCCAGCAGCTTATCCGCGGGAACCGATACGCAGTATTTT. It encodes CASSLSAGTDTQYF.